This T cell receptor beta chain is drawn from a study of T cell responses to AZD1222 COVID-19 vaccine. Comments on this clone: The antigen remains undetermined.

The protocol was immunoSEQ multiplex PCR, while the TCRdb copy is restricted to in-frame clones and leaves out a portion. This sample carries about 130,000 clones, roughly 89% of them seen once, and the ten largest clones take 0.9% to 1.4%. General study points: Vaccination with two AZD1222 doses was followed by a rise in Spike-specific TCR breadth and depth.

Germline assignment: CDR1 ENHRY and CDR2 SYGVKD. Between the trimmed V and J ends, which lost 6 bases and 8 bases, there was a span of 22 bases. This CDR3 has 16 residues. Sequencing was performed on peripheral blood, taken 28 days after the second AZD1222 dose. The TCR was taken from an adult who received the AZD1222 COVID-19 vaccine. J is TRBJ1-4 and V is TRBV10-3, with D possibly matching TRBD1 (5 bases). The CDR3 loop reads CAISSGGAGGSEKLFF. Written as DNA, the CDR3 is TGTGCCATCAGCTCGGGAGGGGCAGGCGGGTCCGAAAAACTGTTTTTT.